This T cell receptor (beta chain) comes out of a study of T cell responses to AZD1222 COVID-19 vaccine. Measured with immunoSEQ multiplex PCR; TCRdb has only the in-frame clones, and not every one. The sample lists about 160,000 clones; about 91% were seen once. This CDR3 spans 16 amino acids. The germline V gene has CDR1 SNHLY and CDR2 FYNNEI. Trimming took 6 bases from V and 7 from J; bases not matched to a gene: 9. A word on this clone: Its antigen is not identified.

Overall study findings and caveats: Females outnumbered males among donors, who were mostly white British; clonal diversity was possibly underestimated.

This specimen was peripheral blood, taken on day 0 of MenACWY control vaccination. The receptor comes from an adult in good health. The chain has TRBV2 and TRBJ2-2, with 12 bases matching TRBD1. CDR3 amino acids: CASSVAGTGGFGELFF. CDR3 DNA: TGTGCCAGCAGCGTCGCCGGGACAGGGGGCTTCGGGGAGCTGTTTTTT.